Listed below are T cell receptor beta chains from one sample, sequenced in a study of OX40 agonist ivuxolimab in advanced cancers. Using immunoSEQ multiplex PCR, the repertoire was profiled, and TCRdb retains in-frame clones only, with some absent. The data show about 67,000 clones, over 80% seen once. The sample consisted of CD4+ or CD8+ T cells sorted from blood, taken in a trial of the OX40 agonist ivuxolimab. These receptors all come from an adult with an advanced solid tumor such as melanoma, head and neck, liver or kidney cancer. The CDR3 runs from the conserved cysteine through the conserved F or W.

CDR3aa | j_gene | v_gene
CASSQEKFGGTDTQYF | TRBJ2-3 | TRBV4-1
CASSPPRGDGNTIYF | TRBJ1-3 | TRBV6-1
CASSEPPGQHNQPQHF | TRBJ1-5 | TRBV6-1
CASSQESGAGQYF | TRBJ2-7 | TRBV4-1
CASSLTQGVGNERQFF | TRBJ2-1 | TRBV7-9
CSSALGNTEAFF | TRBJ1-1 | TRBV29-1
CASSLAGGRTGELFF | TRBJ2-2 | TRBV7-3
CASNRGDTGELFF | TRBJ2-2 | TRBV9
CASSYQGLLNEKLFF | TRBJ1-4 | TRBV2
CASSPAKGGSIQYF | TRBJ2-4 | TRBV14
CASGLVRASGYTGELFF | TRBJ2-2 | TRBV12-5
CASSKDRVGQPQHF | TRBJ1-5 | TRBV28
CASSREAGQKYEQYF | - | TRBV21-1
CASSDRDYGEKLFF | TRBJ1-4 | TRBV6-5
CSARARATQYF | TRBJ2-5 | TRBV20-1
CAWNTGIHEQYF | TRBJ2-7 | TRBV30